This T cell receptor (beta chain) was identified in a study of cytomegalovirus exposure and HLA in healthy donors. Study conclusions and caveats: The productive fraction for most TCR beta V segments was about 87% or about 30% in an earlier analysis. The study designated over 150 TCR beta chains cytomegalovirus-associated.

Of note for this clone: Its antigen is unidentified.

The PCR used 60 Vbeta and 13 Jbeta primers. TCRdb keeps only in-frame clones here, not all; method: immunoSEQ multiplex PCR. The table records 90,000 to 150,000 clones, approximately 80% of them present only once. The sample taken for sequencing was PBMCs. The receptor was isolated from a man in his fifties or sixties in good health and CMV-seronegative.

The CDR3 DNA reads TGTGCCAGCACCTCCCTCACTGAAGCTTTCTTT. Protein: CASTSLTEAFF. The rearrangement links TRBV28 to TRBJ1-1; D is ambiguous. Germline assignment: CDR1 MDHEN and CDR2 SYDVKM. V was trimmed by 7 bases and J by 4 bases, leaving 7 bases between them. The CDR3 spans 11 residues.